One T cell receptor beta chain is described in this entry. The source of the sample is a study of OX40 agonist ivuxolimab in advanced cancers. The CDR3 loop spans 15 amino acids. V lost 2 bases, J lost 3 bases, and 15 bases lay in between. In germline, CDR1 is SGHKS, CDR2 YYEKEE (reference sequence). TCRdb's table, derived via immunoSEQ multiplex PCR, lists solely in-frame clones and lacks some. Here the sample spans about 55,000 clones, roughly 80% being singletons. This TCR was sampled from an adult with an advanced solid tumor such as melanoma, head and neck, liver or kidney cancer. The sequences come from CD4+ or CD8+ T cells sorted from blood, collected in a trial of the OX40 agonist ivuxolimab. This chain links TRBV5-5 with TRBJ2-7, with D maybe TRBD2 (6 bases). Here the CDR3 DNA reads TGTGCCAGCAGCTTTGGAGGGACTGGGAGCTACGAGCAGTACTTC. It is translated as CASSFGGTGSYEQYF.